The subject of this entry is one T cell receptor beta chain. What it binds is not known. TCRdb keeps only in-frame clones here, not all; method: immunoSEQ multiplex PCR. In the table there are some 220,000 clones, over 80% of which are singletons. These data belong to a study of cytomegalovirus exposure and HLA in healthy donors. For the study at large: In a later analysis, it was reported that the roughly 130 validation repertoires had been produced on the same platform as the 670 or so repertoires belonging to the first cohort.

The germline CDR1 and CDR2 sequences are MNHNY and SVGAGI (reference sequence). With 2 bases clipped from V and 4 bases from J, the junction kept 7 bases outside the gene matches. This CDR3 contains 16 residues. Study-level results: The study flagged about 150 TCR beta chains as cytomegalovirus-associated. The finding came from a later analysis; first-cohort TCR clusters tended to co-occur in the 130 or so validation repertoires.

This TCR was recovered from a woman under 30 in good health and CMV-seronegative. The chain uses TRBV6-6 and TRBJ2-3; the match to TRBD2 covers 9 bases. Sequencing was done on a sample of PBMCs. CDR3 coding DNA: TGTGCCAGCAGTTACAGGACTAGCGTGTTCCCAGATACGCAGTATTTT. Encoded protein: CASSYRTSVFPDTQYF.